This record concerns one TCR beta chain sequence. This clone's antigen is unknown. Base qualities are not at hand, and no much larger clone is one base apart. Inclusive of the bounding cysteine and phenylalanine, the CDR3 is 13 residues long. Only CDR3 DNA remains: 39 bases, in frame from the first base. Deletion took 6 bases off V and 5 bases off J, with a span of 13 bases between the germline ends. Reading the germline V gene gives CDR1 MNHEY and CDR2 SVGAGI. These data belong to a study of T cell responses to AZD1222 COVID-19 vaccine (dated by TCRdb to the early 2020s). Context from the whole study: TCR sequencing covered some 240 trial participants: around 210 given two doses of AZD1222 and around 26 given two doses of MenACWY control vaccine. Trial participants were enrolled into age subgroups of 18-55, 56-69 and 70-plus years, which contained approximately 150, 28 and 58 TCR-sequenced participants, respectively. The research as a whole found: Epitopes outside the regions mutated in the B.1.351 and B.1.1.7 variants were reportedly recognized by nearly half of the unique spike-specific TCRs. Because no day 14 peak-response samples were available, the repertoires could be characterized only after the peak T cell response. Conclusions about previously exposed vaccinees were limited because only a handful of AZD1222 recipients were SARS-CoV-2 seropositive at baseline. After two AZD1222 doses, both the breadth and the depth of spike-specific TCRs were significantly higher than at day 0 and than in MenACWY recipients. In the small 56-69-year group, the increase in depth fell short of significance, most likely because of low power. Participants were mostly white British, with more females than males. The authors suggested clonal diversity may have been underestimated. CD4 TCRs associated with the vaccine covered the entire spike protein, and the dominant responses were in regions 160-218 and 743-854.

Interpreted using the paper, the time point label stands for: about 28 days (+/-7) after the second vaccine dose. AZD1222 recipients with second doses at about 4 weeks or about 12 weeks were pooled, because spike-specific TCR depth and breadth did not differ between schedules. Samples from vaccinated people were obtained from the UK trials COV001 and COV002, which included a single-blind randomized controlled phase 2/3 trial of AZD1222 (ChAdOx1 nCoV-19) in healthy adults. Trial participant PBMC samples were collected at day 0 and day 28 after the second dose for TCRbeta chain sequencing. The CDR3 regions of human TCRbeta chains were analyzed by immunosequencing. As for the original processing: Repertoire TCRs were matched against a reference library of SARS-CoV-2-specific TCRs generated with the MIRA antigen-specificity platform. Breadth was defined as the fraction of unique TCRs that were SARS-CoV-2-associated, and depth was defined as the fraction of total T cells that were SARS-CoV-2-associated. Using the MIRA data, every spike-specific TCR was mapped to the spike region that the TCR reacted to and assigned to either a CD4 or a CD8 class. Log10-transformed breadth and depth values were compared by one-way ANOVA with Sidak's multiple comparisons tests. TCRdb obtained this table from immuneACCESS and retained in-frame rearrangements with V and J assigned. These tables miss some clones; where compared with another copy, unresolved V genes account for less than half of the shortfall, and the remainder is unexplained. That table is the source of V, J and clone size, and D and trimming were worked out from the DNA. Counted in this sample were over 75,000 clones; around 88% of them appeared once. In total, the top ten clones hold approximately 10% of the sample.

The sequenced sample was peripheral blood, obtained 28 days after the second AZD1222 dose. The receptor comes from an adult who received the AZD1222 COVID-19 vaccine. The V and J genes are TRBV6-5 and TRBJ2-5; D gene: possibly TRBD1, on 6 matching bases. The CDR3 reads as follows: CASSATGYETQYF. The nucleotide sequence reads TGTGCCAGCAGCGCAACAGGGTACGAGACCCAGTACTTC.